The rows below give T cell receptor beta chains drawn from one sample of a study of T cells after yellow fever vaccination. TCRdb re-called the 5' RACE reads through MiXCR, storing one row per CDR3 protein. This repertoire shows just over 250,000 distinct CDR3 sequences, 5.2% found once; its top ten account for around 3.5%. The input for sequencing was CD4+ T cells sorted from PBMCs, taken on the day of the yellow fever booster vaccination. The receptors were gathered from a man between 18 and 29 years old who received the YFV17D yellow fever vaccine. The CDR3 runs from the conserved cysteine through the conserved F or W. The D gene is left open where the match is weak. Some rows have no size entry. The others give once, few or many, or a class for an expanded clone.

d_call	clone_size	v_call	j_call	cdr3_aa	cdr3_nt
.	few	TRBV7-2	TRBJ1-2	CASSSFSSDNSRGYTF	TGTGCCAGCAGCTCATTCTCCTCCGACAACTCTCGGGGCTACACCTTC
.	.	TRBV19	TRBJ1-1	CASSTWGNTEAFF	TGTGCCAGTAGTACTTGGGGTAACACTGAAGCTTTCTTT
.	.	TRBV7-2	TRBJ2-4	CASSLDTAPNIQYF	TGTGCCAGCAGCTTAGACACAGCTCCCAACATTCAGTACTTC
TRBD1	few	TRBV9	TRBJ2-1	CASSVGTGARSYNEQFF	TGTGCCAGCAGCGTAGGGACAGGGGCGAGGTCCTACAATGAGCAGTTCTTC
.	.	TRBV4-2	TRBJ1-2	CASSQVSSLYGYTF	TGTGCCAGCAGCCAAGTGAGTTCCCTCTATGGCTACACCTTC
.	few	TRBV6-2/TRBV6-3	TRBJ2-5	CASSPTWETQYF	TGTGCCAGCAGTCCTACCTGGGAGACCCAGTACTTC
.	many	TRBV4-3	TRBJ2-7	CASSQDPEGSYEQYF	TGCGCCAGCAGCCAAGATCCGGAGGGGTCCTACGAGCAGTACTTC
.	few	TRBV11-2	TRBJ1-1	CASSLRVGGEAFF	TGTGCCAGCAGCTTAAGAGTGGGTGGGGAAGCTTTCTTT
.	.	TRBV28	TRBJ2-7	CASSLFYEQYF	TGTGCCAGCAGTTTATTTTACGAGCAGTACTTC
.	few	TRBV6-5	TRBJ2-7	CASRGTRYEQYF	TGTGCCAGCAGAGGGACACGTTACGAGCAGTACTTC
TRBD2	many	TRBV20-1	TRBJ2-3	CSALTSGEDTQYF	TGCAGTGCCCTGACTAGCGGGGAGGATACGCAGTATTTT
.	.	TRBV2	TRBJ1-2	CASLGGLTGYTF	TGTGCCAGCCTAGGGGGGTTGACTGGCTACACCTTC
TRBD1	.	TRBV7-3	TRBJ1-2	CASSLGTGQIGGYTF	TGTGCCAGCAGCTTAGGGACGGGACAGATTGGTGGCTACACCTTC
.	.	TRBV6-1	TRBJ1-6	CASSESPLYNSPLHF	TGTGCCAGCAGTGAATCGCCCCTATATAATTCACCCCTCCACTTT
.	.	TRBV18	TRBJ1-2	CASSPAGPDGYTF	TGTGCCAGCTCACCGGCAGGCCCTGATGGCTACACCTTC
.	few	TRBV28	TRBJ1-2	CASQYSTGDYGYTF	TGTGCCAGCCAGTACTCGACCGGGGACTATGGCTACACCTTC
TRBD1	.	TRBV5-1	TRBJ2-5	CASSSIPGQGQETQYF	TGCGCCAGCAGCAGCATTCCGGGACAGGGCCAAGAGACCCAGTACTTC
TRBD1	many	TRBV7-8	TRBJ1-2	CASSADRDSYGYTF	TGTGCCAGCAGCGCAGACAGGGACAGCTATGGCTACACCTTC
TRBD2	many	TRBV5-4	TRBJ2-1	CASSLPSGAYNEQFF	TGTGCCAGCAGCCTGCCTAGCGGGGCCTACAATGAGCAGTTCTTC
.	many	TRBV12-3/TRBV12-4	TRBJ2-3	CASSPGRDRQYF	TGTGCCAGCAGTCCCGGGAGGGACAGGCAGTATTTT
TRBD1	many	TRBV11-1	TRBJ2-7	CASSLTGGGQGDEQYF	TGTGCCAGCAGCCTTACCGGAGGAGGACAGGGAGACGAGCAGTACTTC
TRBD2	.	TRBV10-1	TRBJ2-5	CASSEAGVQETQYF	TGCGCCAGCAGTGAAGCGGGGGTTCAAGAGACCCAGTACTTC
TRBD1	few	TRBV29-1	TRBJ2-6	CSVRTGGTFSGANVLTF	TGCAGCGTCAGGACAGGGGGGACCTTCTCTGGGGCCAACGTCCTGACTTTC